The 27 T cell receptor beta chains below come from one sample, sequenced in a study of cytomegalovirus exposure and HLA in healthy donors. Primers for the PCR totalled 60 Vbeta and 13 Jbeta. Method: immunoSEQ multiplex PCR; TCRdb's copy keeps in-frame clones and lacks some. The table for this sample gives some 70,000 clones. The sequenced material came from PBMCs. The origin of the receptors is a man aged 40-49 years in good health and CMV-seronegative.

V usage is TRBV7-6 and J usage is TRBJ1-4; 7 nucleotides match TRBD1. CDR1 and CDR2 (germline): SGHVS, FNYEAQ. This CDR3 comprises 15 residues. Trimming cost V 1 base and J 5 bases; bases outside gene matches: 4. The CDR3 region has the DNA TGTGCCAGCAGCTTAGGGACAGGCAGAAATGAAAAACTGTTTTTT. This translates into CASSLGTGRNEKLFF.

This chain's CDR3 is CASSLVPPQETQYF. DNA for the CDR3: TGCGCCAGCAGCTTGGTACCACCGCAGGAGACCCAGTACTTC. J is TRBJ2-5 and V is TRBV5-1; D ambiguous. Germline CDR1 reads SGHRS; CDR2 reads YFSETQ. This CDR3 is built from 14 residues. Trimming took off 0 bases at V and 5 bases at J, with 11 bases between the two ends. The whole variable domain, filled in from reference TRBV5-1 and TRBJ2-5, reads KAGVTQTPRYLIKTRGQQVTLSCSPISGHRSVSWYQQTPGQGLQFLFEYFSETQRNKGNFPGRFSGRQFSNSRSEMNVSTLELGDSALYLCASSLVPPQETQYFGPGTRLLVL.

In DNA form, the CDR3 reads TGCAGCGTTGGCGGACAGGGTGGCTACACCTTC. It codes for CSVGGQGGYTF. The chain combines TRBV29-1 with TRBJ1-2; TRBD1 agrees at 8 bases. J gave up 7 bases and V 4 bases, and 2 bases lay outside the gene matches. Germline-derived CDR1 and CDR2 are SQVTM and ANQGSEA. The CDR3 length is 11 residues.

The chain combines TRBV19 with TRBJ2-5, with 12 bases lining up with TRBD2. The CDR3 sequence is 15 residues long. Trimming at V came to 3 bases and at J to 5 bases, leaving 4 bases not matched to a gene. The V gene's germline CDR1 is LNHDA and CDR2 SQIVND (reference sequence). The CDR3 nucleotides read TGTGCCAGTAGTATGGCTAGCGGGGGGGAGGAGACCCAGTACTTC. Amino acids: CASSMASGGEETQYF.

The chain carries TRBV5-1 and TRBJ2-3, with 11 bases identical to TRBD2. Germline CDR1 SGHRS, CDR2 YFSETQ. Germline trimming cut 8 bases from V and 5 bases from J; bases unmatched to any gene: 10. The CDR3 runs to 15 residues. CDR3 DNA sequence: TGCGCCAGTCGTTTAGCGGGGGGGCCGCGAGATACGCAGTATTTT. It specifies CASRLAGGPRDTQYF.

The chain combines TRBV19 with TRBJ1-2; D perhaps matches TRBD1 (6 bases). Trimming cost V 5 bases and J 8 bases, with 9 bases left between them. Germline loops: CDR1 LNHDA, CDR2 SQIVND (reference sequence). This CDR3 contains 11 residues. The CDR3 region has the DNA TGTGCCAGTAGTTTGGACAGAGGCTACACCTTC. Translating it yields CASSLDRGYTF.

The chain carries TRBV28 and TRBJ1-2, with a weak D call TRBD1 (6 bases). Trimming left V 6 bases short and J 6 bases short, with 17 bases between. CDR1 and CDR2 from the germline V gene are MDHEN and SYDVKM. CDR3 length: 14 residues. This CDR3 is CASRPHTGRDGYTF. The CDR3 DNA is TGTGCCAGCAGACCTCACACAGGGCGTGATGGCTACACCTTC.

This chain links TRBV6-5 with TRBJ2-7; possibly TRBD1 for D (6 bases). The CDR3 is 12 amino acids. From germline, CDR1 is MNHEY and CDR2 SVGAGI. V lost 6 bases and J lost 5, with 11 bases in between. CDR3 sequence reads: CASSPGVNEQYF. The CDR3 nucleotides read TGTGCCAGCAGCCCAGGGGTTAACGAGCAGTACTTC.

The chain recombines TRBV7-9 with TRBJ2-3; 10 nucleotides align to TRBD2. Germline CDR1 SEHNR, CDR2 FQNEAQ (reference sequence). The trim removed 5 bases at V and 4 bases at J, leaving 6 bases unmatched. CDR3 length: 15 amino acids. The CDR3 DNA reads TGTGCCAGCAGCCCGGGGACTAGCGAGTCAGATACGCAGTATTTT. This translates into CASSPGTSESDTQYF.

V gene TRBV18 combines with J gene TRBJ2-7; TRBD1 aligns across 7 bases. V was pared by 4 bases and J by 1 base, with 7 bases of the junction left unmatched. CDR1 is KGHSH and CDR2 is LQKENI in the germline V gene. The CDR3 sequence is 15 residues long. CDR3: CASSRQGLLSYEQYF. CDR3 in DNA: TGTGCCAGCTCACGACAGGGTCTATTATCCTACGAGCAGTACTTC.

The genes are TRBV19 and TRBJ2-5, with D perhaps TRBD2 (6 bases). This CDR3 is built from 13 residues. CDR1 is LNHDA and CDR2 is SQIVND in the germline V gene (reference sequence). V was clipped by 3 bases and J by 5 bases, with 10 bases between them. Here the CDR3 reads CASSMEGGETQYF. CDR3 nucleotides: TGTGCCAGTAGTATGGAGGGTGGGGAGACCCAGTACTTC.

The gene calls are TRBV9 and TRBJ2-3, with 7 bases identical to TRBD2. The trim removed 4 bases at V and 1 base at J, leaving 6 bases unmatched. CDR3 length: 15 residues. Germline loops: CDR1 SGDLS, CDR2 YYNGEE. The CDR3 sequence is CASSREGSRTDTQYF. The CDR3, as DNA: TGTGCCAGCAGCAGGGAGGGGTCGCGCACAGATACGCAGTATTTT.

In DNA, the CDR3 is TGCGCCAGCACCTACCGACAGGGGCTTTCGGCGTGGGGAAACACCATATATTTT. Translation: CASTYRQGLSAWGNTIYF. V is TRBV10-1 and J is TRBJ1-3; 8 bases align to TRBD1. The germline V gene encodes CDR1 WNHNN and CDR2 SYGVQD (reference sequence). There are 18 residues in the CDR3. Trimming at V came to 7 bases and at J to 4 bases, leaving 18 bases not matched to a gene.

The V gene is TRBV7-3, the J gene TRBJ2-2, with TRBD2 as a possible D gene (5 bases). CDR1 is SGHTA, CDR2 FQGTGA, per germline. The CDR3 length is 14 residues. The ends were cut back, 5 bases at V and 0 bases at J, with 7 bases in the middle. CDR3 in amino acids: CASSRGTNTGELFF. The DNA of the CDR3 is TGTGCCAGCAGCCGAGGGACGAACACCGGGGAGCTGTTTTTT.

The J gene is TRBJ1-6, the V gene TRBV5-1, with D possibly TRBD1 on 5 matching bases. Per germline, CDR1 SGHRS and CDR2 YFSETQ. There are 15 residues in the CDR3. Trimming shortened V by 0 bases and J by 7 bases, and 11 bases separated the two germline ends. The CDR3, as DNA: TGCGCCAGCAGCTTGGTTCCGCCAGGGAATTCACCCCTCCACTTT. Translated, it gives CASSLVPPGNSPLHF.

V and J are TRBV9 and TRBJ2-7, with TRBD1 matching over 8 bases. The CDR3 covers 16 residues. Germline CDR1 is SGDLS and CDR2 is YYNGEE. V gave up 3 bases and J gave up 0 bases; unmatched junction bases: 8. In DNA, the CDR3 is TGTGCCAGCAGCGCAAGAGGGCAGGGGGCCTCCTACGAGCAGTACTTC. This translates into CASSARGQGASYEQYF.

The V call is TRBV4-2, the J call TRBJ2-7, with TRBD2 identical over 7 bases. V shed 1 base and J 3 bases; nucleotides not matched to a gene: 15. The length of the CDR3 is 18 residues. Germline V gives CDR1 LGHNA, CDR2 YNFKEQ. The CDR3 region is CASSQASGGRVAVYEQYF. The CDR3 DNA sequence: TGTGCCAGCAGCCAAGCTAGCGGCGGCAGGGTCGCCGTCTACGAGCAGTACTTC.

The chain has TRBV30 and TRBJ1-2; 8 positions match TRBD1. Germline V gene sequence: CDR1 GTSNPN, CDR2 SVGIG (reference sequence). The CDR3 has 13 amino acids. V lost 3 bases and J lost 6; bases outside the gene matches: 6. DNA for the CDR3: TGTGCCTGGAGCCCCGGACAGGGTGATGGCTACACCTTC. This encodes CAWSPGQGDGYTF.

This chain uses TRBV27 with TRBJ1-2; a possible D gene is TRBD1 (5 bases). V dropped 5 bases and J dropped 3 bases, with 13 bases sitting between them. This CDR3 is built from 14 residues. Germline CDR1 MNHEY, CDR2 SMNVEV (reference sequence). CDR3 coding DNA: TGTGCCAGCAGTCCAAACGGGGGTTACTATGGCTACACCTTC. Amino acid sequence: CASSPNGGYYGYTF.

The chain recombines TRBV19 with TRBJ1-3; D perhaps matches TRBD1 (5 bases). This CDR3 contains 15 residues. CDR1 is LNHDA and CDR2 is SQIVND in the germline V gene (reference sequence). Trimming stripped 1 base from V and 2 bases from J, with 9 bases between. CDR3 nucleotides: TGTGCCAGTAGTATAGCTACAGGCGCTGGAAACACCATATATTTT. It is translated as CASSIATGAGNTIYF.

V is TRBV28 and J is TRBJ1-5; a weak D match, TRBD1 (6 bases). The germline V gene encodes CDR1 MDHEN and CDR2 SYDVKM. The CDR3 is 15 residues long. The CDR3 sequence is CAGAGAVSGNQPQHF. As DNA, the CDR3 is TGTGCTGGGGCAGGGGCGGTTTCTGGCAATCAGCCCCAGCATTTT.

In DNA, the CDR3 is TGTGCCTGGAGTCGGACAGAAGACTCCTACAATGAGCAGTTCTTC. It encodes CAWSRTEDSYNEQFF. V usage is TRBV30 and J usage is TRBJ2-1, with D perhaps TRBD1 (6 bases). Germline CDR1 reads GTSNPN; CDR2 reads SVGIG (reference sequence). With 2 bases removed from V and 0 bases from J, the gap between germline ends came to 11 bases. This CDR3 has 15 residues.

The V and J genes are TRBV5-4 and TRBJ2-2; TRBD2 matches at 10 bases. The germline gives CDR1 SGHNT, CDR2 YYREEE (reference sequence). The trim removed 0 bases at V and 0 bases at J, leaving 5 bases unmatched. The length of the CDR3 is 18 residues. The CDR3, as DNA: TGTGCCAGCAGCTTGGGACCCGGACTAGCGGCGAACACCGGGGAGCTGTTTTTT. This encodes CASSLGPGLAANTGELFF.

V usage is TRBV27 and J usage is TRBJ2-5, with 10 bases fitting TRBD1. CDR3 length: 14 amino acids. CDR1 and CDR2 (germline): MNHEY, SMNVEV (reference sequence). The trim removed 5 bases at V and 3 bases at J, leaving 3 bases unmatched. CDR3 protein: CASSPGTGEETQYF. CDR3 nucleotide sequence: TGTGCCAGCAGTCCCGGGACAGGGGAAGAGACCCAGTACTTC.

In DNA form, the CDR3 reads TGTGCCAGCAGACCTCCTAGCGGGGAGAACACCGGGGAGCTGTTTTTT. Translation: CASRPPSGENTGELFF. This chain connects TRBV7-9 to TRBJ2-2; 9 positions match TRBD2. The CDR3 runs to 16 residues. From germline, CDR1 is SEHNR and CDR2 FQNEAQ (reference sequence). V dropped 6 bases and J dropped 1; count of bases not matched to a gene: 6.

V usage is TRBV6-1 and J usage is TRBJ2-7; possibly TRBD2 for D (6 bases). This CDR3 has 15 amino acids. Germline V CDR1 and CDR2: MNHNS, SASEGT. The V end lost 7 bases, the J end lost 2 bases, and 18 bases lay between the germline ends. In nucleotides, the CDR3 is TGTGCCAGCATAATCGGACTACAAAAGCCCTACGAGCAGTACTTC. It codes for CASIIGLQKPYEQYF.

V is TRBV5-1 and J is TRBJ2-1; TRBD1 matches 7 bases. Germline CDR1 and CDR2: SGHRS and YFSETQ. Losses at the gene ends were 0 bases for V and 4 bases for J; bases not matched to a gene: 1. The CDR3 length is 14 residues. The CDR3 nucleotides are TGCGCCAGCAGCTTGGAACAGGGGTACAATGAGCAGTTCTTC. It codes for CASSLEQGYNEQFF.